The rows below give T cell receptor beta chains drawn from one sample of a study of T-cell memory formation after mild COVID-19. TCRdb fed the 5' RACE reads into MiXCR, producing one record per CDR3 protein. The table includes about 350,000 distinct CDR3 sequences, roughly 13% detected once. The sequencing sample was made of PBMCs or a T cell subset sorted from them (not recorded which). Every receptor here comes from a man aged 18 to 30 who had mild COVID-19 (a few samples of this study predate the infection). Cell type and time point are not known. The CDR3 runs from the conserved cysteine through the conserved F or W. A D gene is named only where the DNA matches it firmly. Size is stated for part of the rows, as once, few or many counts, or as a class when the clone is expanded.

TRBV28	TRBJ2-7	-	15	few	TGTGCCAGCAGTTTATACGCCCCAGGGTCCTACGAGCAGTACTTC	CASSLYAPGSYEQYF
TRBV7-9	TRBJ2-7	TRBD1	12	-	TGTGCCAGCAGATCAGGGGGCGGCGAGCAGTACTTC	CASRSGGGEQYF
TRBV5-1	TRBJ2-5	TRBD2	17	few	TGCGCCAGCAGCACCGAACGTCTTAGCGGGGGAGGGGAGACCCAGTACTTC	CASSTERLSGGGETQYF
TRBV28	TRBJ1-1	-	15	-	TGTGCCAGCAGCCCGGACATTGGGGGGAACACTGAAGCTTTCTTT	CASSPDIGGNTEAFF
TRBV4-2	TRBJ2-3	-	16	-	TGTGCCAGCAGCCAAGCCCGCTTTTTGACCACAGATACGCAGTATTTT	CASSQARFLTTDTQYF
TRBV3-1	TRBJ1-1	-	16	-	TGTGCCAGCAGCCAACGGGGGGTGGGAGCGAAGACTGAAGCTTTCTTT	CASSQRGVGAKTEAFF
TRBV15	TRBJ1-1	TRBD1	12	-	TGTGCCACCAGTGAGACAGGGACATGGGCTTTCTTT	CATSETGTWAFF
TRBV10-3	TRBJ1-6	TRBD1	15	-	TGTGCCATCAGTGTGGGACAGGGTAATAATTCACCCCTCCACTTT	CAISVGQGNNSPLHF
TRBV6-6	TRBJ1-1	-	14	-	TGTGCCAGCAGTTCCCCGATCGGAGCCACTGAAGCTTTCTTT	CASSSPIGATEAFF
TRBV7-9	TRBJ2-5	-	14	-	TGTGCCAGCAGTCGGGGGGCGTCCCAAGAGACCCAGTACTTC	CASSRGASQETQYF
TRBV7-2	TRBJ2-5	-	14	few	TGTGCCAGCAGCTTGCTTTTTAAGCTGGAGACCCAGTACTTC	CASSLLFKLETQYF
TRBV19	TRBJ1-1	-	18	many	TGTGCCAGTAGCCCGGGGGCAGGGCCGGCCGTGTTGAACACTGAAGCTTTCTTT	CASSPGAGPAVLNTEAFF
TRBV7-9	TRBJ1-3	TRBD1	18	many	TGTGCCAGCACCCCCATTCCGGGACAGGATACCTCTGGAAACACCATATATTTT	CASTPIPGQDTSGNTIYF
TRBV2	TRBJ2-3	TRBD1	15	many	TGTGCCAGCACCGAACTTGGACAGGGCGTAGATACGCAGTATTTT	CASTELGQGVDTQYF
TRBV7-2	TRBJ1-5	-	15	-	TGTGCCAGCAGCTTAGCTATTGGGGGGAATCAGCCCCAGCATTTT	CASSLAIGGNQPQHF